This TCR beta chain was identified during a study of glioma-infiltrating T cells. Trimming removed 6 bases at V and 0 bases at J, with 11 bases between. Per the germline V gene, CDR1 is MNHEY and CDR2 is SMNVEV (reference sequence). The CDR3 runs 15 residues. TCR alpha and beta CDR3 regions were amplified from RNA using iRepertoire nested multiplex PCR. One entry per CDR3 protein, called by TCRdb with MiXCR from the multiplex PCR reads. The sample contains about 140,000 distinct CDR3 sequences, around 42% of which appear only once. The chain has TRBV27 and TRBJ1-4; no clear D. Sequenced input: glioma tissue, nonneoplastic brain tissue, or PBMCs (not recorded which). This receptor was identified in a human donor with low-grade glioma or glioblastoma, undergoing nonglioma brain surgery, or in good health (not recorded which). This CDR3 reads CASSTSAATNEKLFF. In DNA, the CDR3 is TGTGCCAGCAGCACCTCGGCTGCAACTAATGAAAAACTGTTTTTT.